The 2 T cell receptor beta chains below were found in one sample sequenced in a study of T cell changes during pregnancy in multiple sclerosis. Sequencing used immunoSEQ multiplex PCR; TCRdb keeps in-frame clones, though not all of them. Among roughly 99,000 clones, around 90% were seen once, and the ten largest hold less than 0.9%. The source was peripheral blood, collected in the third trimester of pregnancy. All receptors derive from a female donor in good health, enrolled as a control in a pregnancy study.

The V gene is TRBV7-9, the J gene TRBJ1-2; no clear D. CDR1 and CDR2 from the germline V gene are SEHNR and FQNEAQ (reference sequence). V was cut by 2 bases and J by 7 bases, with 14 bases left in between. The CDR3 totals 14 residues. The CDR3 loop reads CASSLWSEVSGYTF. CDR3 nucleotide sequence: TGTGCCAGCAGCTTATGGTCCGAGGTCTCTGGCTACACCTTC.

The gene calls are TRBV9 and TRBJ1-2; no firm D call. The length of the CDR3 is 14 residues. Trimming took off 0 bases at V and 4 bases at J, with 10 bases between the two ends. Looked up from germline, CDR1 is SGDLS and CDR2 is YYNGEE. CDR3 in DNA: TGTGCCAGCAGCGTAGTTGCAGGCCCCTATGGCTACACCTTC. This gives the protein CASSVVAGPYGYTF.